These 30 T cell receptor beta chains originate from one sample sequenced in a study of shared clonotypes between healthy human individuals. Naive CD8 cells lacked CD45RO and underwent positive selection for CCR7, leaving out terminally differentiated effector memory CD45RA+ cells. Profiling relied on immunoSEQ multiplex PCR, and the TCRdb table lists in-frame clones only, not all of them. The sample contains roughly 1,800,000 clones, approximately 95% of which appear only once. Sequencing was done on a sample of naive CD8+ T cells sorted from blood. The source of these receptors is a young man in good health.

This clone was seen just once. CDR3 region: CAISEQGRGTEAFF. The CDR3 bases are TGTGCCATCAGTGAGCAGGGAAGGGGCACTGAAGCTTTCTTT. The genes are TRBV10-3 and TRBJ1-1; the D gene is possibly TRBD1 (5 bases). Germline V gene data show CDR1 as ENHRY and CDR2 as SYGVKD. The CDR3 totals 14 residues. Trimming shortened V by 2 bases and J by 4 bases, and 11 bases separated the two germline ends.

Of note for this clone: Other DNA sequences of this sample code for an identical CDR3. In nucleotides, the CDR3 is TGCGCCAGCAGCTTGGCGGGGACAGCCTACAATGAGCAGTTCTTC. Amino acid sequence: CASSLAGTAYNEQFF. The chain combines TRBV5-1 with TRBJ2-1; 7 nucleotides align to TRBD1. The CDR3 has 15 residues. Germline assignment: CDR1 SGHRS and CDR2 YFSETQ. Trimming at V came to 0 bases and at J to 2 bases, leaving 2 bases not matched to a gene.

This clone was observed a handful of times. The sample holds other DNA sequences that translate to the same CDR3. The rearrangement uses TRBV9 and TRBJ1-1; maybe TRBD1 (6 bases). This CDR3 contains 13 residues. The germline CDR1 and CDR2 sequences are SGDLS and YYNGEE. With 0 bases removed from V and 8 bases from J, the gap between germline ends came to 11 bases. CDR3 sequence reads: CASSVGGQTEAFF. The CDR3 bases are TGTGCCAGCAGCGTAGGGGGACAAACCGAAGCTTTCTTT. The full variable domain, with the rest looked up from reference TRBV9 and TRBJ1-1, is DSGVTQTPKHLITATGQRVTLRCSPRSGDLSVYWYQQSLDQGLQFLIQYYNGEERAKGNILERFSAQQFPDLHSELNLSSLELGDSALYFCASSVGGQTEAFFGQGTRLTVV.

This clone was recorded once. The chain joins TRBV2 to TRBJ1-1; the D gene is possibly TRBD1 (5 bases). Germline V gene lookup returns CDR1 SNHLY and CDR2 FYNNEI. The germline V and J ends were trimmed by 6 bases and 8 bases, with 13 bases remaining between them. This CDR3 has 12 residues. The DNA for the CDR3 is TGTGCCAGCAGGGGGCTGGAGTCGGAAGCTTTCTTT. This codes for CASRGLESEAFF.

A word on this clone: This CDR3 is also generated by other DNA sequences in the sample. The V gene is TRBV4-1, the J gene TRBJ2-7; D remains unclear. In germline, CDR1 is MGHRA, CDR2 YSYEKL. The V end lost 4 bases, the J end lost 2 bases, and 9 bases lay between the germline ends. There are 13 residues in the CDR3. The CDR3 sequence is CASSRGPTYEQYF. DNA for the CDR3: TGCGCCAGCAGCCGCGGACCGACCTACGAGCAGTACTTC.

This clone was detected a few times. The rearrangement links TRBV9 to TRBJ2-5, with D unclear. Trimming took 3 bases from V and 0 from J, leaving 6 bases between them. Germline CDR1 and CDR2: SGDLS and YYNGEE. This CDR3 comprises 13 residues. In DNA, the CDR3 is TGTGCCAGCAGCGCCATGTACCAAGAGACCCAGTACTTC. Translated, it gives CASSAMYQETQYF.

This chain links TRBV27 with TRBJ2-2, with D unresolved. Deletions cut 5 bases from V and 4 bases from J, with 11 bases between. The V gene's germline CDR1 is MNHEY and CDR2 SMNVEV (reference sequence). The CDR3 has 14 amino acids. CDR3 sequence reads: CASSPSAPTGELFF. CDR3 sequence (DNA): TGTGCCAGCAGTCCCTCCGCCCCCACCGGGGAGCTGTTTTTT.

This clone was seen only once. V gene TRBV19 combines with J gene TRBJ1-1; the match to TRBD1 covers 8 bases. CDR1 LNHDA and CDR2 SQIVND come from the germline V gene (reference sequence). The V and J ends lost 7 bases and 2 bases, in that order; junction bases with no gene match: 12. The CDR3 extends over 16 amino acids. CDR3 protein: CASTLGTGLFNTEAFF. In DNA form, the CDR3 reads TGTGCCAGTACCCTCGGGACAGGATTATTTAACACTGAAGCTTTCTTT. The variable domain in full, with the rest retrieved from reference TRBV19 and TRBJ1-1, is DGGITQSPKYLFRKEGQNVTLSCEQNLNHDAMYWYRQDPGQGLRLIYYSQIVNDFQKGDIAEGYSVSREKKESFPLTVTSAQKNPTAFYLCASTLGTGLFNTEAFFGQGTRLTVV.

The chain carries TRBV5-1 and TRBJ1-2; 7 nucleotides match TRBD1. V shed 0 bases and J 3 bases; nucleotides not matched to a gene: 11. Germline CDR1 and CDR2: SGHRS and YFSETQ. This CDR3 is built from 17 residues. CDR3 residues: CASSLVQGVMEDYGYTF. The CDR3, as DNA: TGCGCCAGCAGCTTGGTTCAGGGGGTTATGGAAGACTATGGCTACACCTTC.

This chain connects TRBV10-1 to TRBJ1-1; D call uncertain. Germline values: CDR1 WNHNN, CDR2 SYGVQD (reference sequence). CDR3 length: 18 amino acids. V was pared by 2 bases and J by 7 bases, with 26 bases between. As DNA, the CDR3 is TGCGCCAGCAGTGAGCCAGATCGACCGGGCAAGGGCAATAATGAAGCTTTCTTT. As protein: CASSEPDRPGKGNNEAFF.

The chain uses TRBV9 and TRBJ2-1, with unresolved D. This CDR3 comprises 14 residues. Germline CDR1 SGDLS, CDR2 YYNGEE. Trimming left V 3 bases short and J 2 bases short, with 9 bases between. In DNA form, the CDR3 reads TGTGCCAGCAGCGGTGGGATGACCTACAATGAGCAGTTCTTC. This sequence encodes CASSGGMTYNEQFF.

The rearrangement uses TRBV27 and TRBJ2-3; TRBD1 aligns across 12 bases. Germline-derived CDR1 and CDR2 are MNHEY and SMNVEV (reference sequence). This CDR3 region has 16 residues. V was clipped by 5 bases and J by 4 bases; unmatched bases: 7. The CDR3 DNA reads TGTGCCAGCAGTCTCCTTGGGACAGGGGGCGCAGATACGCAGTATTTT. Translation: CASSLLGTGGADTQYF.

This clone appeared a single time. V and J are TRBV4-1 and TRBJ1-1; D ambiguous. Deletions cut 3 bases from V and 0 bases from J, with 8 bases between. The CDR3 runs 14 residues. Germline V CDR1 and CDR2: MGHRA, YSYEKL. The CDR3 region is CASSQGYMNTEAFF. CDR3 sequence (DNA): TGCGCCAGCAGCCAGGGATATATGAACACTGAAGCTTTCTTT.

J is TRBJ1-3 and V is TRBV25-1, with D hard to call. The CDR3 spans 14 residues. V was trimmed by 1 base and J by 8 bases, leaving 12 bases between them. CDR1 and CDR2 from the germline V gene are MGHDK and SYGVNS. For the CDR3, the DNA is TGTGCCAGCAGTGAATGGGGAGCGGCCGACACCATATATTTT. Its protein product is CASSEWGAADTIYF.

With respect to this clone: Lacking the conserved final phenylalanine or tryptophan, this CDR3 likely reflects a read error. J is TRBJ1-2 and V is TRBV30; D is ambiguous. The CDR3 sequence is 13 residues long. Between the trimmed V and J ends, which lost 0 bases and 8 bases, there was a span of 13 bases. CDR1 GTSNPN and CDR2 SVGIG come from the germline V gene (reference sequence). Here the CDR3 reads CAWSVVADMGYTI. The CDR3, as DNA: TGTGCCTGGAGTGTCGTGGCAGATATGGGCTACACCATC.

The chain uses TRBV6-1 and TRBJ2-1; D is uncertain. The CDR3 is 12 residues long. Trimming left V 1 base short and J 10 bases short, with 8 bases between. Germline lookup yields CDR1 MNHNS and CDR2 SASEGT. CDR3 in amino acids: CASSEVAQEQFF. CDR3 coding DNA: TGTGCCAGCAGTGAAGTGGCCCAAGAGCAGTTCTTC.

The chain carries TRBV9 and TRBJ1-3; no clear D gene. CDR1 is SGDLS, CDR2 YYNGEE, per germline. The CDR3 has 14 amino acids. The V end lost 4 bases, the J end lost 3 bases, and 11 bases lay between the germline ends. The CDR3 loop is CASSQDQGGNTIYF. CDR3 nucleotide sequence: TGTGCCAGCAGCCAGGACCAAGGTGGAAACACCATATATTTT. Full variable domain (missing parts from reference TRBV9 and TRBJ1-3): DSGVTQTPKHLITATGQRVTLRCSPRSGDLSVYWYQQSLDQGLQFLIQYYNGEERAKGNILERFSAQQFPDLHSELNLSSLELGDSALYFCASSQDQGGNTIYFGEGSWLTVV.

The chain uses TRBV4-1 and TRBJ2-5, with unresolved D. This CDR3 has 15 amino acids. V was clipped by 0 bases and J by 2 bases, with 10 bases between them. Germline V gene data show CDR1 as MGHRA and CDR2 as YSYEKL. In nucleotides, the CDR3 is TGCGCCAGCAGCCAAGATCCCCCCTCACAAGAGACCCAGTACTTC. Translating gives CASSQDPPSQETQYF.

The genes are TRBV25-1 and TRBJ2-7; D gene unclear. The CDR3 covers 13 residues. Deletions cut 5 bases from V and 0 bases from J, with 8 bases between. CDR1 and CDR2 (germline): MGHDK, SYGVNS. CDR3 sequence: CASSRSASYEQYF. DNA of the CDR3: TGTGCCAGCAGTCGTTCGGCCTCCTACGAGCAGTACTTC.

V is TRBV5-1 and J is TRBJ2-2, with D perhaps matching TRBD1 (5 bases). Trimming pared 2 bases from V and 6 bases from J, leaving 14 bases between. Germline V gene lookup returns CDR1 SGHRS and CDR2 YFSETQ. CDR3 length: 15 residues. CDR3 amino acids: CASSLEGDGAGELFF. CDR3 DNA sequence: TGCGCCAGCAGCTTAGAAGGGGATGGAGCCGGGGAGCTGTTTTTT.

The V gene is TRBV6-6, the J gene TRBJ2-5; D may be TRBD2 (7 bases). The CDR3 loop spans 15 amino acids. V lost 2 bases to trimming and J lost 5 bases, with 15 bases between them. Germline V gene sequence: CDR1 MNHNY, CDR2 SVGAGI (reference sequence). The DNA for the CDR3 is TGTGCCAGCAGTTACGAAGGGGGTAGCGGGGAGACCCAGTACTTC. It codes for CASSYEGGSGETQYF.

In regard to this clone: This specimen includes other DNA sequences encoding the same CDR3. The chain recombines TRBV11-2 with TRBJ2-5, with TRBD2 as a possible D gene (7 bases). Germline CDR1 reads SGHAT; CDR2 reads FQNNGV. Deletions cut 1 base from V and 4 bases from J, with 13 bases between. CDR3 size: 15 residues. CDR3 bases: TGTGCCAGCAGCTTAGTTGGCGGGGGCGCAGAGACCCAGTACTTC. Translated: CASSLVGGGAETQYF.

A remark on this clone: The identical CDR3 is also encoded by other nucleotide sequences in the sample. The chain employs TRBV27 and TRBJ2-5; D is perhaps TRBD1 (5 bases). Germline V gene sequence: CDR1 MNHEY, CDR2 SMNVEV (reference sequence). V was clipped by 3 bases and J by 5 bases, with 10 bases between them. The CDR3 runs 13 residues. CDR3 coding DNA: TGTGCCAGCAGTTTTCTTGGGGCCGAGACCCAGTACTTC. It is translated as CASSFLGAETQYF.

This chain joins TRBV15 and TRBJ2-1, with TRBD2 matching 13 bases. After removal of 5 bases from V and 7 bases from J, the junction contained 5 bases not matched to a gene. The CDR3 has 15 amino acids. The germline CDR1 and CDR2 sequences are LNHNV and YYDKDF (reference sequence). CDR3: CATSPGLAGVNEQFF. The CDR3 nucleotides are TGTGCCACCAGCCCTGGACTAGCGGGAGTGAATGAGCAGTTCTTC.

Comments on this clone: The sample has other DNA sequences that encode this CDR3 too. The chain links TRBV27 to TRBJ2-2; 8 nucleotides line up with TRBD2. Per germline, CDR1 MNHEY and CDR2 SMNVEV (reference sequence). This CDR3 region has 15 residues. The J segment lost 5 bases and the V segment lost 6 bases, leaving 8 bases of the junction unmatched. The CDR3 protein is CASSLGTRGTGELFF. The CDR3 DNA reads as TGTGCCAGCAGCCTCGGGACTAGGGGGACCGGGGAGCTGTTTTTT.

This chain connects TRBV27 to TRBJ2-7; D might be TRBD1 (6 bases). This CDR3 comprises 14 residues. Trimming removed 7 bases from V and 5 bases from J, with 18 bases in between. Germline V CDR1 and CDR2: MNHEY, SMNVEV (reference sequence). CDR3 in amino acids: CASTPRQGTHEQYF. Here the CDR3 DNA reads TGTGCCAGCACCCCTCGGCAGGGGACCCACGAGCAGTACTTC.

V gene TRBV9 combines with J gene TRBJ2-1; 10 bases fit TRBD2. Germline V gene sequence: CDR1 SGDLS, CDR2 YYNGEE. J gave up 6 bases and V 3 bases, and 6 bases lay outside the gene matches. There are 15 residues in the CDR3. This CDR3 is CASSAGTSAGNEQFF. The DNA of the CDR3 is TGTGCCAGCAGCGCAGGGACTAGCGCGGGCAATGAGCAGTTCTTC.

V is TRBV7-9 and J is TRBJ2-1; TRBD2 is a possible D gene (6 bases). Germline CDR1 SEHNR, CDR2 FQNEAQ (reference sequence). The CDR3 spans 13 residues. Deletions cut 4 bases from V and 5 bases from J, with 9 bases between. The CDR3 DNA is TGTGCCAGCAGCTGGGGGGAGGACAATGAGCAGTTCTTC. Translating gives CASSWGEDNEQFF.

Of note for this clone: This same CDR3 is encoded by further DNA sequences in the sample. The rearrangement links TRBV9 to TRBJ2-7, with 8 bases fitting TRBD1. The V and J ends lost 0 bases and 4 bases, in that order; junction bases with no gene match: 3. CDR1 is SGDLS, CDR2 YYNGEE, per germline. The CDR3 contains 14 residues. The CDR3 DNA reads TGTGCCAGCAGCGTAGGGACAGGGCCGTACGAGCAGTACTTC. It codes for CASSVGTGPYEQYF.

This chain uses TRBV30 with TRBJ2-1; D call uncertain. Germline V gives CDR1 GTSNPN, CDR2 SVGIG (reference sequence). The CDR3 covers 14 residues. V lost 4 bases, J lost 3 bases, and 13 bases lay in between. CDR3: CAWNTGVDYNEQFF. CDR3 DNA: TGTGCCTGGAACACGGGTGTTGACTACAATGAGCAGTTCTTC.